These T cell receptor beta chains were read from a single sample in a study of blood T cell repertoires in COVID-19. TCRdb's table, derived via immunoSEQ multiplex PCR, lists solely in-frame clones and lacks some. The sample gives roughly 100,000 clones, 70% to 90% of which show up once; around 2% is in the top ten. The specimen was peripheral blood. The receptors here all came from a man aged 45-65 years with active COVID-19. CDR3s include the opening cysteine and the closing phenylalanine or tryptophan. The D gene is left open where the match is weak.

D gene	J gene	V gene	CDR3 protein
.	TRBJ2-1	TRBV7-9	CASSLVGGPYEQFF
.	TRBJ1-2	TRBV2	CASSDWTVKGYTF
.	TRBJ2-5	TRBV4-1	CASSQEDRRLQETQYF
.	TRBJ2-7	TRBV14	CASSQVPQRGEQYF
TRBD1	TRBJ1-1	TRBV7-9	CASSYRQGMNTEAFF
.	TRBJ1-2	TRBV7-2	CASSPDRLYGYTF
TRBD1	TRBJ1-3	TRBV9	CASNLTGRGIGNTIYF
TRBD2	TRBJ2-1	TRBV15	CATSSRGRGVNEQFF
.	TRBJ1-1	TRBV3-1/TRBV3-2	CASSRQGGGNTEAFF
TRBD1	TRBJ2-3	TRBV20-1	CSATGGDTQYF
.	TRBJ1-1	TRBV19	CASSPQVRQVNTEAFF
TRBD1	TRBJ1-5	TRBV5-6	CASSLQQGVGYQPQHF
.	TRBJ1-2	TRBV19	CATSFDRLYGYTF
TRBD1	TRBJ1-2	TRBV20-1	CSASIRGSAGYTF
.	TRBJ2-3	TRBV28	CASSLFAAGASTDTQYF
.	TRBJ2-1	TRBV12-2	CASRSLDWAYNEQFF
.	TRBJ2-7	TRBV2	CASSTGTFGFYEQYF
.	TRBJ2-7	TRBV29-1	CSARGSYEQYF
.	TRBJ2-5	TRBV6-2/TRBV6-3	CASSGGGRETQYF
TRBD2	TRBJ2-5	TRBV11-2	CASSLGSGARETQYF
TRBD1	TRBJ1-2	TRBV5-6	CASSFGQGAAGYTF
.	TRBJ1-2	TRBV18	CASSPGENYGYTF
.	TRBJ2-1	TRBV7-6	CASSLEVAGGQGHAEQFF
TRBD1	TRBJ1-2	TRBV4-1	CASSLTAGTGALYGYTF
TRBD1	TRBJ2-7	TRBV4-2	CASSQDTGVRTYEQYF
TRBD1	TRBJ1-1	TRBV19	CASSSGTGGNTEAFF
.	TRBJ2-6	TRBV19	CASRRSPGANVLTF
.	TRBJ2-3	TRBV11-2	CASSSLRGSTDTQYF
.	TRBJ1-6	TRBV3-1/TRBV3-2	CASSQVGGFQSPLHF
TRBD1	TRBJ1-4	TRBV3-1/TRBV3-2	CASSQGQGGKLFF
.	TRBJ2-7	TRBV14	CASSQVVHEQYF
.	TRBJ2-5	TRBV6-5	CASTRGRQETQYF
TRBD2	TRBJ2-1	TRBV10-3	CAISEGLAGVNEQFF
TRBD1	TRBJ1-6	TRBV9	CASSTRQGNSPLHF
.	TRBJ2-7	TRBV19	CASQEGSRQYF
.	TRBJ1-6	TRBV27	CASSRSTGGNSPLHF
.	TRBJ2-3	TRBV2	CASSDGPHVRTDTQYF
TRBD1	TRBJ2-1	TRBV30	CAWSAGTGTEQFF
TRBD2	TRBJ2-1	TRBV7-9	CASVSGRGVYNEQFF
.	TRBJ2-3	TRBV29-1	CSVAPWRTDTQYF